This TCR beta chain is from a study of metastatic and nonmetastatic thyroid tumors. The ends were cut back, 6 bases at V and 5 bases at J, with 19 bases in the middle. The CDR3 loop spans 15 amino acids. CDR1 and CDR2 from the germline V gene are MDHEN and SYDVKM. TCRdb called clones again from the PCR reads with MiXCR. In the table there are about 27,000 clones, 20% to 25% of which are singletons. This clone was picked up a small number of times. Thyroid surgery was preceded by no treatment in any patient. Sequencing input: blood. This sequence originates from a male donor with papillary thyroid cancer or a benign thyroid nodule (not recorded which). Some clones in this sample may be carry-over from other donors' samples. The chain employs TRBV28 and TRBJ1-1; weak D call: TRBD1 (6 bases). The CDR3 DNA reads TGTGCCAGCAGACCACTACAGGGAGCGGGAACTGAAGCTTTCTTT. As protein: CASRPLQGAGTEAFF.